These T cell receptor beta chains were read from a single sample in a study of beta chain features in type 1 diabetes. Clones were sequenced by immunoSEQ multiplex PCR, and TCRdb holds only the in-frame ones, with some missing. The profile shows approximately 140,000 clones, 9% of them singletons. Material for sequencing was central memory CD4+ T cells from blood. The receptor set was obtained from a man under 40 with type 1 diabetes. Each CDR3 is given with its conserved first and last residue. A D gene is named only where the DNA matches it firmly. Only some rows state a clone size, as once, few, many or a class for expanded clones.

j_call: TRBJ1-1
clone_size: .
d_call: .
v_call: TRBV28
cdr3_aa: CASSIGNTEAFF
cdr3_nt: TGTGCCAGCAGTATCGGGAACACTGAAGCTTTCTTT

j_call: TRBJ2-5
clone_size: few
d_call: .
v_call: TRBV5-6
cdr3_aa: CASSLEPGETQYF
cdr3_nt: TGTGCCAGCAGCTTGGAACCGGGAGAGACCCAGTACTTC

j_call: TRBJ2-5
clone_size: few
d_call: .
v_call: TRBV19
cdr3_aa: CASTQGETQYF
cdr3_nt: TGTGCCAGTACCCAGGGGGAGACCCAGTACTTC

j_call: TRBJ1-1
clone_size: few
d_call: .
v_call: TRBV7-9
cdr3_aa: CASSYEAAYSEAFF
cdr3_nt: TGTGCCAGCAGCTATGAGGCAGCATACTCTGAAGCTTTCTTT

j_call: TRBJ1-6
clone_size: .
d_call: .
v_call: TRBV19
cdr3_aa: CASTPTGLGSPLHF
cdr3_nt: TGTGCCAGTACCCCCACAGGGCTGGGATCACCCCTCCACTTT

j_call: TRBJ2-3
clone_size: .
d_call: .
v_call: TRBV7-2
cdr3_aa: CASSLGSGGAGRDTQYF
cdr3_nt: TGTGCCAGCAGCTTAGGTTCTGGCGGGGCCGGGCGAGATACGCAGTATTTT

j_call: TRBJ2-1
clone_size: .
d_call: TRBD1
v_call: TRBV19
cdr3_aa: CASSKGTGGGNEQFF
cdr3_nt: TGTGCCAGTAGTAAGGGGACAGGGGGTGGGAATGAGCAGTTCTTC

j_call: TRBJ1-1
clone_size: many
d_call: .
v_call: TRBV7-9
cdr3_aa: CASSPYTTVLGTEAFF
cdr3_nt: TGTGCCAGCAGCCCCTACACGACAGTGTTGGGCACTGAAGCTTTCTTT

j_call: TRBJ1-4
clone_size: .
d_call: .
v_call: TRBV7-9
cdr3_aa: CASSPQAEKLFF
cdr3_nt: TGTGCCAGCAGCCCCCAGGCGGAAAAACTGTTTTTT

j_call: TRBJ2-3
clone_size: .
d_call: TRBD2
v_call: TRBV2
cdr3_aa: CASNARRGGSTDTQYF
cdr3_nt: TGTGCCAGCAATGCGAGGCGGGGGGGAAGCACAGATACGCAGTATTTT

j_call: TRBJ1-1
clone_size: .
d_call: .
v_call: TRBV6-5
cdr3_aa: CASSGQKGRVTEAFF
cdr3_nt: TGTGCCAGCAGTGGGCAGAAGGGGCGAGTCACTGAAGCTTTCTTT

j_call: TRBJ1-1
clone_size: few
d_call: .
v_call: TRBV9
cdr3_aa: CASSVSSGNTEAFF
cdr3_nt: TGTGCCAGCAGCGTATCGTCCGGGAACACTGAAGCTTTCTTT

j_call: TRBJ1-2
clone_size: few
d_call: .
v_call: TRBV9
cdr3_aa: CASSVGWQGWDNGYTF
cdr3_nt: TGTGCCAGCAGCGTAGGTTGGCAGGGTTGGGATAATGGCTACACCTTC

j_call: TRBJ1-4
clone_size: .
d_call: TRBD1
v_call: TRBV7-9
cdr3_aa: CASSGQGGGGKLFF
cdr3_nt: TGTGCCAGCAGCGGACAGGGCGGCGGAGGAAAACTGTTTTTT

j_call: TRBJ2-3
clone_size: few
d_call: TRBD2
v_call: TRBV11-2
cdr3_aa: CASSYSAGADTQYF
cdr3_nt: TGTGCCAGCAGTTATTCAGCGGGGGCAGATACGCAGTATTTT

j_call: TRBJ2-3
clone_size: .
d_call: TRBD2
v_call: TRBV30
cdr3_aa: CAWSYGLAGAQDTQYF
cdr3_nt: TGTGCCTGGAGTTATGGACTAGCGGGGGCTCAAGATACGCAGTATTTT

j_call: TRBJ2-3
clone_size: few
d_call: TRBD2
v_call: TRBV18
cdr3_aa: CASSPTSGSDTQYF
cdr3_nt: TGTGCCAGCTCACCAACTAGCGGGTCAGATACGCAGTATTTT

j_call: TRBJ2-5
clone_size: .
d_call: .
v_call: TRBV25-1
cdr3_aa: CASSETARETQYF
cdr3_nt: TGTGCCAGCAGTGAAACAGCCAGGGAGACCCAGTACTTC

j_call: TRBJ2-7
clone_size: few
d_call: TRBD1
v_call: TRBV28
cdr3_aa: CASSLGQVQEQYF
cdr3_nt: TGTGCCAGCAGTCTCGGACAGGTTCAAGAGCAGTACTTC

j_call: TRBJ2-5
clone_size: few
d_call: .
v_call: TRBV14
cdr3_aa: CASSQDPREETQYF
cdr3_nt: TGTGCCAGCAGCCAAGATCCGAGGGAGGAGACCCAGTACTTC

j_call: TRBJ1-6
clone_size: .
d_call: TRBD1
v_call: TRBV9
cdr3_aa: CASSILPGGISPLHF
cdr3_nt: TGTGCCAGCAGCATCCTCCCAGGGGGCATTTCACCCCTCCACTTT

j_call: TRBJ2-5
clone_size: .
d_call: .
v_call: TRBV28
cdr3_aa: CASSNSGTKETQYF
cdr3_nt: TGTGCCAGCAGCAATAGCGGAACCAAAGAGACCCAGTACTTC

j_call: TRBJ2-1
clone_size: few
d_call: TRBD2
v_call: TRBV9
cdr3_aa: CASSAVPSGGTEQFF
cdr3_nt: TGTGCCAGCAGCGCAGTACCTAGCGGGGGAACTGAGCAGTTCTTC

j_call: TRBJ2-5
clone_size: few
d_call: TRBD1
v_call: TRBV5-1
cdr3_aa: CASTRTGGEETQYF
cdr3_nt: TGCGCCAGCACGCGGACAGGGGGCGAAGAGACCCAGTACTTC

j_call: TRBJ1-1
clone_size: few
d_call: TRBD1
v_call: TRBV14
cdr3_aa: CASSVQGDTEAFF
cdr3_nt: TGTGCCAGCAGCGTTCAGGGGGATACTGAAGCTTTCTTT

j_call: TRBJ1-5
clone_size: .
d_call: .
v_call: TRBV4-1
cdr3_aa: CASSPDPGGERPQHF
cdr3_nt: TGCGCCAGCAGCCCGGACCCGGGGGGAGAAAGGCCCCAGCATTTT

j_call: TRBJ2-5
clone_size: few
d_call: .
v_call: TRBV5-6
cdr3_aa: CASSLVGEETQYF
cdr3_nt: TGTGCCAGCAGCTTGGTTGGGGAGGAGACCCAGTACTTC

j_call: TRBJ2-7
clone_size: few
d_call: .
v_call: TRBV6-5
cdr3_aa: CASSYSRVEYF
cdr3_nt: TGTGCCAGCAGTTACTCGAGGGTGGAGTACTTC

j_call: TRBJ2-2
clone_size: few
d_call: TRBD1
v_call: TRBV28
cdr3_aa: CASSLRQNRGRTGELFF
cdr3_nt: TGTGCCAGCAGTCTACGACAAAACAGGGGGCGAACCGGGGAGCTGTTTTTT

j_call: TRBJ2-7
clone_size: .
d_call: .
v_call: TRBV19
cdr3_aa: CASSTSGDEQYF
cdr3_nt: TGTGCCAGTAGTACGAGTGGTGACGAGCAGTACTTC

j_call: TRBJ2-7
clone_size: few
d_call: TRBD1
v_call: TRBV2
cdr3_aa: CASGRDREIYEQYF
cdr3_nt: TGTGCCAGCGGCCGGGACAGGGAAATCTACGAGCAGTACTTC

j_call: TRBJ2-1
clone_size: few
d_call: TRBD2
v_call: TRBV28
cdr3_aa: CASSSASGGRDEQFF
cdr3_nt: TGTGCCAGCAGTTCCGCTAGCGGGGGGAGAGATGAGCAGTTCTTC

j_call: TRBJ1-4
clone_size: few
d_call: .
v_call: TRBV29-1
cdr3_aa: CSVAATNEKLFF
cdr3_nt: TGCAGCGTTGCTGCAACTAATGAAAAACTGTTTTTT

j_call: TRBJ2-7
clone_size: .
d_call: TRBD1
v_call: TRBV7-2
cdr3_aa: CASSTAGTGNYEQYF
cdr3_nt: TGTGCCAGCAGCACGGCCGGGACAGGCAACTACGAGCAGTACTTC

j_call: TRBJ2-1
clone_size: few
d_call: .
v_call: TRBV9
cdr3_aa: CASSVATVYNEQFF
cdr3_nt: TGTGCCAGCAGCGTAGCCACAGTATACAATGAGCAGTTCTTC

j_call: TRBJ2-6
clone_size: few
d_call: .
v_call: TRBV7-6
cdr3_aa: CASSLDGHFSGANVLTF
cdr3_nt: TGTGCCAGCAGCTTAGATGGACATTTCTCTGGGGCCAACGTCCTGACTTTC

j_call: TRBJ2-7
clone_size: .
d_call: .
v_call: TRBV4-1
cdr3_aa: CASSQEGGPRSYEQYF
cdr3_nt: TGCGCCAGCAGCCAAGAGGGGGGGCCCAGGTCCTACGAGCAGTACTTC

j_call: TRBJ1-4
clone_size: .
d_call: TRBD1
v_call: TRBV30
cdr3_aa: CASQYTRARQGGEKLFF
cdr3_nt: TGTGCCTCCCAATATACTAGGGCGAGACAGGGTGGCGAAAAACTGTTTTTT

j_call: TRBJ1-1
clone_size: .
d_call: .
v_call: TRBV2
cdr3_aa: CASKMDSRESDTEAFF
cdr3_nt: TGTGCCAGCAAAATGGACAGCCGAGAATCCGACACTGAAGCTTTCTTT

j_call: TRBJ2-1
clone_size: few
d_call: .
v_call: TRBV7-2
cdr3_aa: CASSSQGGDSYNEQFF
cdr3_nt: TGTGCCAGCAGCTCGCAAGGGGGGGATTCCTACAATGAGCAGTTCTTC